This TCR beta chain was found in a study of T cell changes during pregnancy in multiple sclerosis. Repertoires were generated with immunoSEQ multiplex PCR, while TCRdb's copy carries only in-frame clones and drops some. Of 56,000 or so clones listed, 85% to 95% are singletons. The CDR3 loop spans 15 amino acids. Trimming pared 1 base from V and 4 bases from J, leaving 16 bases between. Germline V gene lookup returns CDR1 SQVTM and CDR2 ANQGSEA. The sequence came from a female donor with multiple sclerosis, enrolled in a pregnancy study. The chain employs TRBV29-1 and TRBJ1-2; no clear D. This sample comprised CD4+ T cells from peripheral blood mononuclear cells, obtained in the third trimester of pregnancy. The CDR3 bases are TGCAGCGTTGAAGCCGGGGTCAGTCCTGGCTATGGCTACACCTTC. Protein: CSVEAGVSPGYGYTF.